This TCR beta chain was sequenced during a study of shared clonotypes between healthy human individuals. Method: immunoSEQ multiplex PCR; TCRdb's copy keeps in-frame clones and lacks some. The profile shows a few million clones, around 94% of them singletons. Per the germline V gene, CDR1 is SGHTA and CDR2 is FQGNSA. The length of the CDR3 is 15 residues. Deletions cut 1 base from V and 4 bases from J, with 11 bases between. This sequence originates from a man younger than 35 in good health. V and J are TRBV7-2 and TRBJ1-3, with a tentative D call TRBD1 (6 bases). Sequenced sample: naive CD4+ T cells sorted from blood. Noted subset: CD45RA+ positively selected. CDR3 nucleotide sequence: TGTGCCAGCAGCTTAGTCCCGGGGGCGGGAAACACCATATATTTT. This codes for CASSLVPGAGNTIYF.